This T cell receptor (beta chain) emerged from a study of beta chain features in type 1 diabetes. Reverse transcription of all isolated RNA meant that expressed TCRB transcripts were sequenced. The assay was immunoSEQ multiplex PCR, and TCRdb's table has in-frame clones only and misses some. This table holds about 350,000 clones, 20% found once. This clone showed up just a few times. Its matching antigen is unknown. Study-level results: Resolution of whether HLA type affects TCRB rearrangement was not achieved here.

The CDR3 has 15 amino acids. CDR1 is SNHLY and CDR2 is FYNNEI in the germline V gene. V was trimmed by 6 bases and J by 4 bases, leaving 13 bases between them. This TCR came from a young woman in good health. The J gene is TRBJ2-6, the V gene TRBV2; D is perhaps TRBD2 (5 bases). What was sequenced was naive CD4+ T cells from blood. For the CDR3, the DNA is TGTGCCAGCAGGGTAGGGAGCACCGGGGCCAACGTCCTGACTTTC. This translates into CASRVGSTGANVLTF.